The 8 T cell receptor beta chains given below trace back to one sample, sequenced in a study of T cells in women clearing cervical HPV infection. Sequenced by immunoSEQ multiplex PCR; TCRdb stores in-frame clones only, minus some. This table holds 34,000 or so clones. Specimen: blood buffy coat. Receptors were obtained from a woman aged 18-70 years with a cervical HPV16 infection that either progressed to CIN3+ or cleared (not recorded which).

This CDR3 is CASSGGEAFF. The DNA read from the CDR3 is TGTGCCAGCAGCGGGGGGGAA. The chain combines TRBV11-2 with TRBJ1-1, with D perhaps TRBD1 (5 bases). The read finishes 3 residues shy of the CDR3 end, and the germline J gene is used to complete it. The CDR3 consists of 10 residues. Germline loops: CDR1 SGHAT, CDR2 FQNNGV.

Partial CDR3 DNA: TGCGCCAGCAGAAGCGGGAACCAAGAGACC. Protein product: CASRSGNQET. The full-length CDR3 reads as CASRSGNQETQYF. This chain connects TRBV5-1 to TRBJ2-5; 7 positions agree with TRBD2. The CDR3 end lies 3 residues beyond the end of the read and is filled in from the germline J gene. The CDR3 consists of 13 residues. The ends lost 5 bases at V and 0 bases at J; junction bases unmatched: 1. CDR1 SGHRS and CDR2 YFSETQ come from the germline V gene.

Comment on this clone: The read halts 3 residues ahead of the CDR3 end, with the missing end drawn from the germline J gene. This sequence joins TRBV5-6 and TRBJ2-4; a possible D gene is TRBD2 (7 bases). The germline gives CDR1 SGHDT, CDR2 YYEEEE. CDR3 size: 15 residues. The CDR3 loop reads CASSLWDGGAYGQYF. The sequenced CDR3 bases are TGTGCCAGCAGCTTGTGGGATGGGGGGGCCTATGGT. Complete variable domain (other parts from reference TRBV5-6 and TRBJ2-4): DAGVTQSPTHLIKTRGQQVTLRCSPKSGHDTVSWYQQALGQGPQFIFQYYEEEERQRGNFPDRFSGHQFPNYSSELNVNALLLGDSALYLCASSLWDGGAYGQYFGAGTRLSVL.

A word on this clone: Sequencing ends 3 residues short of the CDR3 end; the germline J gene provides the rest. This chain uses TRBV30 with TRBJ2-2, with no clear D. The CDR3 covers 15 residues. V was trimmed by 3 bases and J by 6 bases, leaving 17 bases between them. CDR1 GTSNPN and CDR2 SVGIG come from the germline V gene (reference sequence). The CDR3 bases that were read are TGTGCCTGGAGCTCCCCTTGGCAGGCTGCCGGGGAG. Encoded protein: CAWSSPWQAAGE. The CDR3 in its entirety is CAWSSPWQAAGELFF.

A word on this clone: The read terminates 3 residues before the CDR3 end, so the remaining end is supplied by the germline J gene. The V gene is TRBV20-1, the J gene TRBJ2-1; 7 nucleotides align to TRBD2. V was pared by 4 bases and J by 1 base, with 4 bases of the junction left unmatched. Per the germline V gene, CDR1 is DFQATT and CDR2 is SNEGSKA (reference sequence). The CDR3 consists of 14 residues. CDR3 residues: CSAKTSPSYNEQFF. CDR3 DNA (partial): TGCAGTGCTAAGACTAGCCCTTCCTACAATGAG.

In the case of this clone: The read finishes 3 residues shy of the CDR3 end, and the germline J gene is used to complete it. The chain is built from TRBV20-1 and TRBJ1-4, with a possible D match to TRBD1 (6 bases). Per the germline V gene, CDR1 is DFQATT and CDR2 is SNEGSKA (reference sequence). The CDR3 spans 14 residues. V was shortened by 6 bases and J by 5 bases, with 16 bases between the two germline ends. The CDR3 loop is CSARLARGNEKLFF. The part of the CDR3 DNA that was read is TGCAGTGCCAGATTGGCGAGGGGGAATGAAAAA.

As to this clone: The read gets to within 3 residues of the CDR3 end, and the germline J gene fills in the rest. J is TRBJ1-2 and V is TRBV6-2 or TRBV6-3; D may be TRBD1 (6 bases). The V gene's germline CDR1 is MNHEY and CDR2 SVGEGT. CDR3 length equals 13 residues. CDR3 residues: CASSYSAGVGYTF. CDR3 DNA, as far as it was read: TGTGCCAGCAGTTACTCCGCAGGGGTCGGC.

In regard to this clone: The DNA ends 3 residues before the CDR3 does, and the rest of the CDR3 is filled in from the germline J gene. The rearrangement links TRBV20-1 to TRBJ2-3; 8 bases line up with TRBD2. Germline V lookup: CDR1 DFQATT, CDR2 SNEGSKA (reference sequence). This CDR3 has 16 amino acids. V was clipped by 4 bases and J by 0 bases; unmatched bases: 9. CDR3 sequence: CSATPRREVSTDTQYF. The DNA read from the CDR3 is TGCAGTGCTACCCCCCGGCGGGAGGTAAGCACAGATACG.